This T cell receptor beta chain originates from a study of metastatic and nonmetastatic thyroid tumors (dated by TCRdb to the early 2020s). For the wider study: Repertoires from peripheral blood and from tumor or nodule tissue samples of malignant and benign thyroid patients were compared.

CDR1 and CDR2 were assigned from the germline V gene as SGHRS and YFSETQ. The CDR3, cysteine through phenylalanine, is 14 amino acids long. Only the CDR3 DNA stays, 42 bases, in frame from base 1. V sheds 4 bases and J sheds 0 bases, leaving 11 bases between their ends. None of the patients had been given any treatment before thyroid surgery. Using T-cell receptor beta sequencing, the study looked back at clinical samples from patients collected from about 2011 to 2019. General study outcomes and caveats: In both blood and tumor samples, malignant tumors were reported to have significantly higher TCR beta diversity than benign nodules.

This clone was observed at least ten times. This clone's antigen is unknown. Per-base qualities were not stored, and no clone one base away is much larger. Other DNA sequences in this sample translate to the same CDR3. The method was PCR. The reads were generated on an Illumina HiSeq 4000. The TCR beta-chain CDR3 region of each patient was profiled by high-throughput sequencing. Per the authors' processing: A classifier to discriminate distant-metastatic papillary thyroid cancer patients was built from CDR3 differences across clinicopathological groups. To measure repertoire diversity the researchers used the Shannon index, while the Morisita-Horn index served to gauge how similar the tumor and blood repertoires were. Through fastp at Q25 and MiXCR, TCRdb rebuilt clones from the public reads, retaining in-frame beta chains. The V and J calls, along with clone size, are taken from TCRdb and not from the paper's own processing. This sample lists 22,000 or so clones; approximately 19% were detected once. 25% to 30% of the sample comes from the top ten.

The chain is assembled from TRBV5-1 and TRBJ2-7; the D gene identity is not certain. The sequenced material came from blood. The source is a female donor with papillary thyroid cancer or a benign thyroid nodule (not recorded which). Some clones in this sample may be carry-over from other donors' samples. The nucleotide sequence is given as TGCGCCAGCAGCCTAAGCGCCAGCTCCTACGAGCAGTACTTC. Its protein reads: CASSLSASSYEQYF.